The clone carrying this T cell receptor (beta chain) was counted only a few times. This specimen comes from a study of blood T cell repertoires in COVID-19. Across the study: PBMCs, B-cell-depleted T cells, or T cells were the source of the cDNA or gDNA that made up the material.

In the source study's methods: Reference gene primer amplification gave nucleated cell count estimates. Data came from immunoSEQ multiplex PCR; TCRdb stores just in-frame clones and leaves some out. That table gives V, J and clone size, and the DNA gave D and trimming. The table records 53,000 or so clones, about 76% of them present only once. The CDR3 has 13 residues. Germline CDR1 is SGHDN and CDR2 is FVKESK. Trimming stripped 3 bases from V and 5 bases from J, with 10 bases between. This TCR was recovered from a man in his 70s with active or convalescent COVID-19. The J gene is TRBJ1-1, the V gene TRBV14, with D maybe TRBD1 (6 bases). The source material was peripheral blood. CDR3 DNA: TGTGCCAGCAGCCAGGGGGCGCGAACTGAAGCTTTCTTT. Protein product: CASSQGARTEAFF.